These 14 T cell receptor beta chains came from one sample sequenced in a study of cytomegalovirus exposure and HLA in healthy donors. With 60 Vbeta and 13 Jbeta primers, the PCR was carried out. Generated by immunoSEQ multiplex PCR, the TCRdb table keeps only in-frame clones and is missing some. The repertoire has about 98,000 clones, over 70% of them found once; the top ten carry over 9.5%. Sequenced sample: PBMCs. The receptors stem from a man between 18 and 29 years old in good health and CMV-seropositive.

The rearrangement joins TRBV14 to TRBJ2-1; 7 bases fit TRBD2. Germline V gives CDR1 SGHDN, CDR2 FVKESK. The CDR3 runs 18 residues. V lost 4 bases and J lost 0; bases outside the gene matches: 12. The CDR3 coding sequence is TGTGCCAGCAGCCTCTATGCGGGTAGCGGGCTCTCCTACAATGAGCAGTTCTTC. Encoded protein: CASSLYAGSGLSYNEQFF.

The rearrangement joins TRBV27 to TRBJ1-4; TRBD1 agrees at 8 bases. Per the germline V gene, CDR1 is MNHEY and CDR2 is SMNVEV (reference sequence). The trim removed 4 bases at V and 7 bases at J, leaving 5 bases unmatched. CDR3 length: 14 amino acids. The CDR3 coding sequence is TGTGCCAGCAGTTCAGGGGGCTTCGCTGAAAAACTGTTTTTT. It specifies CASSSGGFAEKLFF.

V usage is TRBV29-1 and J usage is TRBJ2-5; D is unresolved. The CDR3 is made up of 15 amino acids. The germline V and J ends were trimmed by 1 base and 2 bases, with 14 bases remaining between them. Germline loops: CDR1 SQVTM, CDR2 ANQGSEA. The CDR3 nucleotides are TGCAGCGTTGAAGGAACGGGTTTGAGGCAAGAGACCCAGTACTTC. It translates to CSVEGTGLRQETQYF. Filled out from reference TRBV29-1 and TRBJ2-5, the complete variable domain reads SAVISQKPSRDICQRGTSLTIQCQVDSQVTMMFWYRQQPGQSLTLIATANQGSEATYESGFVIDKFPISRPNLTFSTLTVSNMSPEDSSIYLCSVEGTGLRQETQYFGPGTRLLVL.

This chain joins TRBV5-1 and TRBJ2-7; no clear D gene. Deletions cut 6 bases from V and 2 bases from J, with 9 bases between. From germline, CDR1 is SGHRS and CDR2 YFSETQ. The CDR3 loop spans 12 amino acids. The CDR3 nucleotides read TGCGCCAGCACGTCGGAGACCTACGAGCAGTACTTC. Protein: CASTSETYEQYF.

The V and J genes are TRBV2 and TRBJ1-1, with D perhaps TRBD1 (5 bases). CDR3 size: 14 residues. V was trimmed by 2 bases and J by 5 bases, leaving 12 bases between them. Germline loops: CDR1 SNHLY, CDR2 FYNNEI. The DNA of the CDR3 is TGTGCCAGCAGTGAAAGGAGCGGGACGACTGAAGCTTTCTTT. Translated: CASSERSGTTEAFF.

This chain links TRBV27 with TRBJ2-3; weak D call: TRBD2 (6 bases). Trimming removed 3 bases at V and 1 base at J, with 20 bases between. Germline lookup yields CDR1 MNHEY and CDR2 SMNVEV (reference sequence). The CDR3 spans 18 residues. The CDR3: CASSFVKVNGGGTDTQYF. CDR3 coding DNA: TGTGCCAGCAGTTTTGTCAAAGTAAACGGGGGTGGCACAGATACGCAGTATTTT.

The rearrangement links TRBV5-1 to TRBJ2-1; a weak D match, TRBD1 (5 bases). The CDR3 spans 13 residues. V was clipped by 2 bases and J by 8 bases, with 11 bases between them. CDR1 is SGHRS and CDR2 is YFSETQ in the germline V gene. The CDR3: CASSFEGADEQFF. CDR3 DNA sequence: TGCGCCAGCAGCTTCGAAGGGGCGGATGAGCAGTTCTTC.

This chain joins TRBV11-3 and TRBJ2-7; 9 bases fit TRBD1. V lost 5 bases, J lost 6 bases, and 5 bases stayed unmatched. Per the germline V gene, CDR1 is SGHNT and CDR2 is YENEEA. The CDR3 covers 13 residues. For the CDR3, the DNA is TGTGCCAGCAGCCCAGAGACAGGGGGCGAGCAGTACTTC. Its protein product is CASSPETGGEQYF.

The chain is built from TRBV7-8 and TRBJ1-1; the D is unclear. The V end lost 5 bases, the J end lost 8 bases, and 15 bases lay between the germline ends. CDR1 and CDR2 (germline): SGHVS, FQNEAQ. The CDR3 contains 13 residues. Written as DNA, the CDR3 is TGTGCCAGCAGCCGGGGAGCGTTATTAGAAGCTTTCTTT. Translating gives CASSRGALLEAFF.

This clone occurred a few times. The chain is built from TRBV5-1 and TRBJ1-2, with D unresolved. Trimming cost V 5 bases and J 6 bases, with 17 bases left between them. The CDR3 covers 14 residues. Germline-derived CDR1 and CDR2 are SGHRS and YFSETQ. CDR3 protein: CASREKTAQHGYTF. CDR3 nucleotide sequence: TGCGCCAGCAGGGAGAAGACGGCGCAACATGGCTACACCTTC.

This clone was recorded a few times. The CDR3 DNA sequence: TGTGCCAGCACCACAACAGGGACAAGTGAAGCTTTCTTT. Its translation is CASTTTGTSEAFF. The rearrangement joins TRBV28 to TRBJ1-1; a possible D gene is TRBD1 (6 bases). The CDR3 extends over 13 amino acids. Trimming shortened V by 7 bases and J by 7 bases, and 16 bases separated the two germline ends. Per germline, CDR1 MDHEN and CDR2 SYDVKM.

The chain links TRBV19 to TRBJ1-5; TRBD1 matches 10 bases. The CDR3 covers 17 residues. The V and J ends lost 9 bases and 1 base, in that order; junction bases with no gene match: 12. CDR1 is LNHDA, CDR2 SQIVND, per germline (reference sequence). The CDR3 sequence is CASHPGQGIVSNQPQHF. The CDR3, as DNA: TGTGCCAGCCATCCGGGACAGGGGATCGTGAGCAATCAGCCCCAGCATTTT.

V usage is TRBV28 and J usage is TRBJ1-5; possible D gene TRBD1, 6 bases. The CDR3 has 15 residues. Trimming removed 7 bases from V and 1 base from J, with 14 bases in between. Germline V gene sequence: CDR1 MDHEN, CDR2 SYDVKM. The CDR3, as DNA: TGTGCCAGCAACCGCCAGGGGATAAGCAATCAGCCCCAGCATTTT. This translates into CASNRQGISNQPQHF.

The rearrangement links TRBV7-2 to TRBJ2-3, with 9 nucleotides matching TRBD1. Germline trimming cut 4 bases from V and 8 bases from J; bases unmatched to any gene: 10. This CDR3 comprises 15 residues. CDR1 is SGHTA, CDR2 FQGNSA, per germline. The CDR3: CASSSSGTGKPTQYF. The CDR3 coding sequence is TGTGCCAGCAGCTCCTCCGGGACAGGGAAACCTACGCAGTATTTT.